This TCR beta chain was identified during a study of T-cell reconstitution after alpha-beta-depleted transplantation in children. During its preparation, the TCRbeta library received unique molecular identifiers. TCRdb re-derived calls from the PCR reads in MiXCR, one entry per CDR3 protein. The profile shows hundreds of thousands of distinct CDR3 sequences, 32% of them singletons. This CDR3 spans 15 amino acids. V gave up 4 bases and J gave up 5 bases; unmatched junction bases: 9. This clonotype appeared many times. The source was PBMCs from the stem cell graft donor, collected from the stem cell graft. The rearrangement uses TRBV12-3 or TRBV12-4 and TRBJ1-2, with 8 positions matching TRBD1. The TCR was taken from a human donor who donated a stem cell graft to a child with aplastic anemia. CDR3 bases: TGTGCCAGCAGTTCAGGACAGGGATGGGTGTATGGCTACACCTTC. Amino acid sequence: CASSSGQGWVYGYTF.